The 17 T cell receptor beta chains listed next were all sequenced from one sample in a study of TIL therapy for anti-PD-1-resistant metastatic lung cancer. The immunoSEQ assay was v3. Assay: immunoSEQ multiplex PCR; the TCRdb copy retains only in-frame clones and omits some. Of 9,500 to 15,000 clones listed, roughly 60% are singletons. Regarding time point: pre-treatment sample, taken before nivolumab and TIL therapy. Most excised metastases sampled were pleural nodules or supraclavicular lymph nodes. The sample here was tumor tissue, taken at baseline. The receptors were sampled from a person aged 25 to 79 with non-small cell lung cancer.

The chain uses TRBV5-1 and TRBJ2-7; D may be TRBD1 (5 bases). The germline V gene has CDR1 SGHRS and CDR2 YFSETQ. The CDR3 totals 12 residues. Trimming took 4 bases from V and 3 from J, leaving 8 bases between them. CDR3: CASSADSYEQYF. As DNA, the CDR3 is TGCGCCAGCAGCGCCGACAGCTACGAGCAGTACTTC.

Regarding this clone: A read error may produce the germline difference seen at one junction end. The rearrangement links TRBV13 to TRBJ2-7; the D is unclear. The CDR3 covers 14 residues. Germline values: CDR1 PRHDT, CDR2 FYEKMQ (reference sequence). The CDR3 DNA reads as TGTGCCAGCAGCTCCTCCCGACTCAACTACAAGCAGTACTTC. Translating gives CASSSSRLNYKQYF.

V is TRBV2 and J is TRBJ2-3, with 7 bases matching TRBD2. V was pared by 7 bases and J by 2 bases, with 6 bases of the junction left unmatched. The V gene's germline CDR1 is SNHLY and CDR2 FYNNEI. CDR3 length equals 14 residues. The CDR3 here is CASTGLDITDTQYF. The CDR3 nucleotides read TGTGCCAGCACCGGACTAGATATCACAGATACGCAGTATTTT.

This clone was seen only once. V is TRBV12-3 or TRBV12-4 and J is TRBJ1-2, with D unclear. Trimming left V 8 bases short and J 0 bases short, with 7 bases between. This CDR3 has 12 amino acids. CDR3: CASGRANYGYTF. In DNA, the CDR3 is TGTGCCAGCGGCCGTGCTAACTATGGCTACACCTTC.

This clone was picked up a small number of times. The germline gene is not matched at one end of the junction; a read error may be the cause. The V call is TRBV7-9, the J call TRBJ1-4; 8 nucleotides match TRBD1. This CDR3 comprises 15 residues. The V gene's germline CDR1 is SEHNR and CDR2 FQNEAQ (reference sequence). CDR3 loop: CASSLAGQVGEKLFF. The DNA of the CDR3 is TGTGCCAGCAGCCTAGCGGGACAGGTTGGTGAAAAACTGTTTTTT.

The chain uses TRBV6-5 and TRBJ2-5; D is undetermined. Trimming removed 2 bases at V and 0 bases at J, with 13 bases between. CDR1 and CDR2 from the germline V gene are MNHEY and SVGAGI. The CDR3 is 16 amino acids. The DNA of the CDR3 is TGTGCCAGCAGTTACATTCTGGGGAACAACCAAGAGACCCAGTACTTC. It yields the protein CASSYILGNNQETQYF.

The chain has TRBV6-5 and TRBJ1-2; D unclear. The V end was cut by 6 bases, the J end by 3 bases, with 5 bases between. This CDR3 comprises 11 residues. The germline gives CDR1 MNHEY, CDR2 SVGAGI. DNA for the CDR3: TGTGCCAGCAGCCACCACTATGGCTACACCTTC. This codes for CASSHHYGYTF.

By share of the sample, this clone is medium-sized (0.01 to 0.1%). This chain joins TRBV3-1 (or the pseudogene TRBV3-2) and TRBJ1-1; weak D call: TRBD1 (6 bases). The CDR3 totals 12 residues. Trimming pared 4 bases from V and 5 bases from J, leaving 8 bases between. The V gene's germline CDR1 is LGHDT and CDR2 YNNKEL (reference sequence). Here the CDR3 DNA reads TGTGCCAGCAGCCGAGGGGGGACTGAAGCTTTCTTT. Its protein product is CASSRGGTEAFF.

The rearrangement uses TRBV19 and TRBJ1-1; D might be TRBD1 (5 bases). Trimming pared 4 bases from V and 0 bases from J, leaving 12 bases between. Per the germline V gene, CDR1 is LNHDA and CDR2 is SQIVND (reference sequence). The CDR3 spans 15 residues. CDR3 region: CASSTGGAMNTEAFF. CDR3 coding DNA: TGTGCCAGTAGTACCGGTGGGGCCATGAACACTGAAGCTTTCTTT.

CDR3 nucleotide sequence: TGTGCCAGCAGTTTAGTGGGGGGGACTGGGGCCAACGTCCTGACTTTC. Protein sequence: CASSLVGGTGANVLTF. This chain joins TRBV27 and TRBJ2-6; 7 nucleotides align to TRBD2. V was clipped by 2 bases and J by 2 bases; unmatched bases: 3. This CDR3 region has 16 residues. The germline V gene encodes CDR1 MNHEY and CDR2 SMNVEV (reference sequence).

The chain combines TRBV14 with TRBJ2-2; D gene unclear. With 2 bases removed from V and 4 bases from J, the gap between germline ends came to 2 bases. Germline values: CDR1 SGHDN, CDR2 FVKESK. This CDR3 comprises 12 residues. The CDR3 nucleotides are TGTGCCAGCAGCCAAACCACCGGGGAGCTGTTTTTT. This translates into CASSQTTGELFF.

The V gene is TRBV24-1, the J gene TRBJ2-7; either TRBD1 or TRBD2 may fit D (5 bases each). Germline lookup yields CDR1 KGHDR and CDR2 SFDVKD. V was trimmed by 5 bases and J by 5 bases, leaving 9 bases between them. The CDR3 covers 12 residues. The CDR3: CATSVLGDEQYF. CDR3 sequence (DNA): TGTGCCACCAGTGTACTGGGGGACGAGCAGTACTTC.

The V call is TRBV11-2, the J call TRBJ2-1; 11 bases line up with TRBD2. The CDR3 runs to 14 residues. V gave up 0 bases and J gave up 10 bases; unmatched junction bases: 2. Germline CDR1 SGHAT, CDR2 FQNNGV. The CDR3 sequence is CASSLEPSGGEQFF. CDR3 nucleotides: TGTGCCAGCAGCTTAGAACCTAGCGGGGGGGAGCAGTTCTTC.

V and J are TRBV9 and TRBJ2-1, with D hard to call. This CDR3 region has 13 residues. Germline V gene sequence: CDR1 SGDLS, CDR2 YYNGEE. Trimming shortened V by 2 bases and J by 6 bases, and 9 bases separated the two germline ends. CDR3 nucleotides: TGTGCCAGCAGCGTTACCGTGGGCAATGAGCAGTTCTTC. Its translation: CASSVTVGNEQFF.

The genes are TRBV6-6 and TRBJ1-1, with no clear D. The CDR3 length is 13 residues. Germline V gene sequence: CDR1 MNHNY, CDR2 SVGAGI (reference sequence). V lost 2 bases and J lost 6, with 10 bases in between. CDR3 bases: TGTGCCAGCAGTTACATGAGGGTAGCTGAAGCTTTCTTT. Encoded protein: CASSYMRVAEAFF.

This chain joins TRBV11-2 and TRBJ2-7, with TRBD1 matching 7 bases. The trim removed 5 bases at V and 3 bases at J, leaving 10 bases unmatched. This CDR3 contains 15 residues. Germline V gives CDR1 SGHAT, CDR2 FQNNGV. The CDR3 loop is CASSPLPGQSYEQYF. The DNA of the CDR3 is TGTGCCAGCAGCCCACTCCCGGGACAGAGCTACGAGCAGTACTTC.

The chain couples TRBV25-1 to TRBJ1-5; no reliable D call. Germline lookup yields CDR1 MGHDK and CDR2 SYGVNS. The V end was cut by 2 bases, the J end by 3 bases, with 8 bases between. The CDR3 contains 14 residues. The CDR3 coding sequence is TGTGCCAGCAGTGAAGTCGGGTTCAATCAGCCCCAGCATTTT. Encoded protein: CASSEVGFNQPQHF.